The 13 T cell receptor beta chains reported below all come from one sample, sequenced in a study of T cells in Graves' hyperthyroidism and ophthalmopathy. RNA transcripts served as the template for amplifying TCR beta CDR3 regions. Initially, a first-round RT-PCR of the TCR CDR3 employed the HTBI primer set. One entry per CDR3 protein, called by TCRdb with MiXCR from the multiplex PCR reads. Here the sample spans 75,000 to 100,000 distinct CDR3 sequences, over 50% being singletons. The specimen was blood. The source of these receptors is a woman aged 40 to 50 with Graves' hyperthyroidism.

This clonotype was counted at least ten times. The chain employs TRBV6-1 and TRBJ1-1, with a weak D call TRBD1 (6 bases). Germline V gene data show CDR1 as MNHNS and CDR2 as SASEGT. CDR3 size: 13 residues. V was clipped by 6 bases and J by 1 base, with 9 bases between them. CDR3 residues: CASRGQRNTEAFF. CDR3 DNA: TGTGCCAGCAGGGGACAACGGAACACTGAAGCTTTCTTT.

The chain employs TRBV4-1 and TRBJ1-1; D not certain. CDR3 length: 14 residues. Between the trimmed V and J ends, which lost 1 base and 4 bases, there was a span of 10 bases. Per germline, CDR1 MGHRA and CDR2 YSYEKL. CDR3 coding DNA: TGCGCCAGCAGCCAAGGACGACTCGTCACTGAAGCTTTCTTT. Protein sequence: CASSQGRLVTEAFF.

The rearrangement links TRBV29-1 to TRBJ1-1, with D perhaps matching TRBD1 (6 bases). Looked up from germline, CDR1 is SQVTM and CDR2 is ANQGSEA. The CDR3 covers 14 residues. With 8 bases removed from V and 4 bases from J, the gap between germline ends came to 20 bases. CDR3 sequence (DNA): TGCAGCCAAACGGTGACAGGCAGCGGCACTGAAGCTTTCTTT. It is translated as CSQTVTGSGTEAFF. The whole variable domain, filled in from reference TRBV29-1 and TRBJ1-1, reads SAVISQKPSRDICQRGTSLTIQCQVDSQVTMMFWYRQQPGQSLTLIATANQGSEATYESGFVIDKFPISRPNLTFSTLTVSNMSPEDSSIYLCSQTVTGSGTEAFFGQGTRLTVV.

V and J are TRBV7-2 and TRBJ2-7; 11 bases match TRBD1. V lost 6 bases and J lost 4; bases outside the gene matches: 5. CDR3 size: 14 residues. Germline V gives CDR1 SGHTA, CDR2 FQGNSA. The CDR3 loop reads CASRGTGGGYEQYF. The CDR3 DNA reads TGTGCCAGCAGAGGGACAGGGGGAGGATACGAGCAGTACTTC.

This clonotype turned up a few times. The chain has TRBV11-1 and TRBJ2-3, with 10 nucleotides matching TRBD2. This CDR3 contains 15 residues. The junction had 2 bases not matched to a gene; V was cut back by 5 bases and J by 0 bases. CDR1 and CDR2 (germline): SGHAT, FQDESV (reference sequence). Here the CDR3 reads CASSETSGSTDTQYF. The CDR3 DNA reads TGTGCCAGCAGCGAGACTAGCGGGAGCACAGATACGCAGTATTTT.

V gene TRBV5-4 combines with J gene TRBJ1-6, with a tentative D call TRBD1 (5 bases). Trimming pared 3 bases from V and 8 bases from J, leaving 9 bases between. The germline CDR1 and CDR2 sequences are SGHNT and YYREEE (reference sequence). The CDR3 totals 13 residues. In DNA form, the CDR3 reads TGTGCCAGCAGCTCCGGGGACGATTCACCCCTCCACTTT. Translating gives CASSSGDDSPLHF.

The chain recombines TRBV5-1 with TRBJ1-1; D perhaps matches TRBD1 (5 bases). The CDR3 is 15 amino acids. Trimming shortened V by 4 bases and J by 4 bases, and 17 bases separated the two germline ends. Per germline, CDR1 SGHRS and CDR2 YFSETQ. The CDR3 nucleotides read TGCGCCAGCAGCAGTTACTCAGGGTTGAGCACTGAAGCTTTCTTT. Its protein is CASSSYSGLSTEAFF.

The chain uses TRBV12-3 or TRBV12-4 and TRBJ2-5; TRBD2 matches at 7 bases. V was pared by 5 bases and J by 4 bases, with 10 bases of the junction left unmatched. The CDR3 is 15 amino acids. The CDR3 region has the DNA TGTGCCAGCAGTCCCCCCGGGGGGAGCAGAGAGACCCAGTACTTC. Its protein product is CASSPPGGSRETQYF.

In this sample, this clonotype turned up many times. The chain recombines TRBV5-1 with TRBJ1-2; TRBD1 matches at 9 bases. This CDR3 spans 13 amino acids. The J segment lost 3 bases and the V segment lost 5 bases, leaving 2 bases of the junction unmatched. Looked up from germline, CDR1 is SGHRS and CDR2 is YFSETQ. The CDR3 here is CASRTGGDYGYTF. The CDR3 DNA sequence: TGCGCCAGCAGGACAGGGGGAGACTATGGCTACACCTTC.

The CDR3 spells CATSSASSGRWGTQYF. Here the CDR3 DNA reads TGTGCCACCAGCAGTGCTTCCAGCGGGAGGTGGGGGACCCAGTACTTC. This chain uses TRBV15 with TRBJ2-5; 9 nucleotides line up with TRBD2. The germline CDR1 and CDR2 sequences are LNHNV and YYDKDF (reference sequence). The ends lost 3 bases at V and 7 bases at J; junction bases unmatched: 12. The CDR3 loop spans 16 amino acids. Combining the CDR3 with reference TRBV15 and TRBJ2-5 gives the whole variable domain DAMVIQNPRYQVTQFGKPVTLSCSQTLNHNVMYWYQQKSSQAPKLLFHYYDKDFNNEADTPDNFQSRRPNTSFCFLDIRSPGLGDTAMYLCATSSASSGRWGTQYFGPGTRLLVL.

Ten or more counts support this clonotype. This chain links TRBV7-2 with TRBJ2-7, with TRBD1 as a possible D gene (5 bases). Looked up from germline, CDR1 is SGHTA and CDR2 is FQGNSA. The V end lost 2 bases, the J end lost 0 bases, and 14 bases lay between the germline ends. CDR3 length: 16 residues. Here the CDR3 reads CASSLSSGLSSYEQYF. The CDR3 DNA sequence: TGTGCCAGCAGCTTATCTTCAGGGTTGAGCTCCTACGAGCAGTACTTC.

The genes are TRBV29-1 and TRBJ2-7; possible D gene TRBD2, 6 bases. V shed 4 bases and J shed 2 bases, with 12 bases lying between them. The CDR3 is 13 amino acids. Germline V CDR1 and CDR2: SQVTM, ANQGSEA. The CDR3 DNA is TGCAGCGTTGTCGGCGGGGCGGCCTACGAGCAGTACTTC. Residues: CSVVGGAAYEQYF.

This clonotype has just one count. A junction end diverges from the germline sequence, so it may reflect a read error. This chain connects TRBV29-1 to TRBJ2-7; 7 nucleotides line up with TRBD2. The CDR3 has 12 amino acids. Germline lookup yields CDR1 SQVTM and CDR2 ANQGSEA. The CDR3 sequence: CSLERGSYEQCF. In DNA, the CDR3 is TGCAGCTTAGAGCGGGGATCCTACGAGCAGTGCTTC.